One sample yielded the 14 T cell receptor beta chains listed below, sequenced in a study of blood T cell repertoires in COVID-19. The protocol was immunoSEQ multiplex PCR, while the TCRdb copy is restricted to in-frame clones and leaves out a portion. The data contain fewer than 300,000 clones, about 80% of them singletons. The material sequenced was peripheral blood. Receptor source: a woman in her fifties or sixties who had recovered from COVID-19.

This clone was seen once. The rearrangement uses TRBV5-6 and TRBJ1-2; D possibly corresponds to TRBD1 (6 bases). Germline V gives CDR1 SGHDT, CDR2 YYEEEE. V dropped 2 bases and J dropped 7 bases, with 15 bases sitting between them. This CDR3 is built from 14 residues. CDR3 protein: CASSFSGVASGYTF. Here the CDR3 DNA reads TGTGCCAGCAGCTTTTCAGGGGTGGCAAGTGGCTACACCTTC.

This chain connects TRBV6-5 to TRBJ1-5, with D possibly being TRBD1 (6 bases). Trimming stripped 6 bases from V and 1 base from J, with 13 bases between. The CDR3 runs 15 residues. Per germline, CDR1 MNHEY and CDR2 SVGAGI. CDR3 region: CASRRQVWSNQPQHF. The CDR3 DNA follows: TGTGCCAGCAGACGACAGGTTTGGAGCAATCAGCCCCAGCATTTT.

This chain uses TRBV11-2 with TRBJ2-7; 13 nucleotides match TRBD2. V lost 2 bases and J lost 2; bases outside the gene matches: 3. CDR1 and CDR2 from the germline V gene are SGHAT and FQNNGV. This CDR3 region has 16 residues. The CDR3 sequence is CASSLTSGGAPYEQYF. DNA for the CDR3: TGTGCCAGCAGCTTAACTAGCGGGGGGGCCCCCTACGAGCAGTACTTC.

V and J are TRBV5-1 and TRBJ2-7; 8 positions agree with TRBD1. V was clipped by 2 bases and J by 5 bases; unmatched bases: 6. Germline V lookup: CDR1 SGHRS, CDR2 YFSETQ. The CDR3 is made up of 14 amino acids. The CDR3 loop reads CASSFSGGLNEQYF. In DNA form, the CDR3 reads TGCGCCAGCAGCTTCTCAGGGGGCTTGAACGAGCAGTACTTC.

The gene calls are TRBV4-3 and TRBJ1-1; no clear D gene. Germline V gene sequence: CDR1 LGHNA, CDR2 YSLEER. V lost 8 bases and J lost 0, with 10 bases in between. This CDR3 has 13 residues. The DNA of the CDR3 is TGCGCCAGCCGCTCAGGCGTGAACACTGAAGCTTTCTTT. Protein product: CASRSGVNTEAFF.

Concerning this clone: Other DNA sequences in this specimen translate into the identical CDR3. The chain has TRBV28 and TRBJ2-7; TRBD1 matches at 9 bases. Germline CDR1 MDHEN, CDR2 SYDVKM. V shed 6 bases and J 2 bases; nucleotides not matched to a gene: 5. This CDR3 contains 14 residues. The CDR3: CASRTGQGTYEQYF. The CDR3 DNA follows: TGTGCCAGCAGAACGGGACAGGGTACCTACGAGCAGTACTTC.

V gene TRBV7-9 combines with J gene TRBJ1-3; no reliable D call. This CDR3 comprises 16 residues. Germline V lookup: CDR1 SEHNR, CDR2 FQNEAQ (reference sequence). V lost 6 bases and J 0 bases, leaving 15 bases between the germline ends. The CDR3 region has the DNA TGTGCCAGCAGTTGGCAGAGGTTGCGCTCTGGAAACACCATATATTTT. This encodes CASSWQRLRSGNTIYF. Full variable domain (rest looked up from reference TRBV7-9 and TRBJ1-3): DTGVSQNPRHKITKRGQNVTFRCDPISEHNRLYWYRQTLGQGPEFLTYFQNEAQLEKSRLLSDRFSAERPKGSFSTLEIQRTEQGDSAMYLCASSWQRLRSGNTIYFGEGSWLTVV.

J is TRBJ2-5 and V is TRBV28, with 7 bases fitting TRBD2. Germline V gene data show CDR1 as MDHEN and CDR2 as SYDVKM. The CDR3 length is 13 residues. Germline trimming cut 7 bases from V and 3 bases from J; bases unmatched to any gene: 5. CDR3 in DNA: TGTGCCAGCATCGGGGGGTATAAAGAGACCCAGTACTTC. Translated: CASIGGYKETQYF.

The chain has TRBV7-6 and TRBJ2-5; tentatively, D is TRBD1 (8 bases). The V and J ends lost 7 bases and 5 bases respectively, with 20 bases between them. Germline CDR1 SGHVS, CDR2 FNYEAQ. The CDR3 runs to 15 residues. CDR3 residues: CASTPRDYRGETQYF. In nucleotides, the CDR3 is TGTGCCAGCACGCCCCGGGACTACAGGGGGGAGACCCAGTACTTC.

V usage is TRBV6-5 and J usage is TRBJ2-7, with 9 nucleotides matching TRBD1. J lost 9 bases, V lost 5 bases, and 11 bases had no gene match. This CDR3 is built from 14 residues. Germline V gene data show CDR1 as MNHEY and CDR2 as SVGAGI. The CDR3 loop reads CASSRRTGEVRQYF. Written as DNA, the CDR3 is TGTGCCAGCAGTCGACGGACAGGGGAGGTTAGGCAGTACTTC.

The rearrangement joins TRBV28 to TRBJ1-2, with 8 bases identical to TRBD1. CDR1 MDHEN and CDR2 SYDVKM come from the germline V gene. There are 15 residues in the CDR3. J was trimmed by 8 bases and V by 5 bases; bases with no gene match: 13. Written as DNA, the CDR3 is TGTGCCAGCAGTCCGCCGACAGGGGCGATTCTCGGCTACACCTTC. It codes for CASSPPTGAILGYTF.

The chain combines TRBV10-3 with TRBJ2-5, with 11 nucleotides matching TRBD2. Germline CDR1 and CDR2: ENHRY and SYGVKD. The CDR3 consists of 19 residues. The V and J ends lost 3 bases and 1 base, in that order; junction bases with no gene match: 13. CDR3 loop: CAISDPTSGEGDFQETQYF. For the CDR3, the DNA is TGTGCCATCAGTGACCCGACTAGCGGGGAGGGGGATTTCCAAGAGACCCAGTACTTC.

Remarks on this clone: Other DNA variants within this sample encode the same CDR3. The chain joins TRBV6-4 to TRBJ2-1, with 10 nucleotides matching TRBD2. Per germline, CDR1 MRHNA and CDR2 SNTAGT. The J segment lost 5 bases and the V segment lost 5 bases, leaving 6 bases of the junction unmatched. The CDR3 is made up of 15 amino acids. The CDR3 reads CASSPLAGGNNEQFF. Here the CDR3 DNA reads TGTGCCAGCAGTCCCTTAGCGGGGGGCAACAATGAGCAGTTCTTC.

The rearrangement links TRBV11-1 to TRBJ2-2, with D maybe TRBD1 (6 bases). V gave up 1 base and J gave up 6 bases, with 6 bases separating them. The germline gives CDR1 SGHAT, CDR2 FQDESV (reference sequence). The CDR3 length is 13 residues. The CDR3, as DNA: TGTGCCAGCAGCTTAGGACAGGCCGGGGAGCTGTTTTTT. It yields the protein CASSLGQAGELFF.